The present entry profiles one T cell receptor (beta chain) with its context. Its antigen is still unknown. This CDR3 comprises 17 residues. The V gene's germline CDR1 is SGHNT and CDR2 YYREEE (reference sequence). The V and J ends lost 5 bases and 6 bases respectively, with 26 bases between them. These data are taken from a study of neoadjuvant anti-PD-1 for oral cavity cancer. Time point given: after neoadjuvant nivolumab, at surgical resection. Study observations and caveats: Pretreatment Treg/Th17 ratio correlated inversely with post-treatment tumor clonality.

PBMC libraries mostly used about 500 ng of input genomic DNA, with six replicates per sample. Clones were sequenced by immunoSEQ multiplex PCR, and TCRdb holds only the in-frame ones, with some missing. The table lists roughly 9,600 clones, about 60% of them singletons. The genes are TRBV5-4 and TRBJ1-2, with D perhaps TRBD1 (6 bases). Sequencing used PBMCs, obtained after nivolumab (anti-PD-1) treatment. This receptor was obtained from a person aged 40 to 85 with oral cavity squamous cell carcinoma. The CDR3 spells CASRLEVQGRRPDGYTF. CDR3 coding DNA: TGTGCCAGCAGGCTTGAGGTACAGGGTAGGAGACCTGATGGCTACACCTTC.